Detailed here is one T cell receptor beta chain. This clonotype was counted between two and nine times. Its antigen remains unidentified. Per-base qualities were not stored, and no clone one base away is much larger. This sample was taken from a study of blood T cells in healthy people across ages (dated by TCRdb to 2014 to 2015). About the full investigation: In model experiments, template switching captured about one uniquely barcoded TCR beta cDNA molecule for every two T cells. To track age-related changes in TCR beta repertoire diversity, the study relied on deep sequencing normalized with unique cDNA molecular identifiers. The donors were split into four age groups: young (average about 16 years), middle-aged (around 40), aged (approximately 60) and long-lived (under 90). Donors of different ages were randomly distributed across sequencing lanes to avoid experimental bias. For two donors (one aged 18 to 29 and one aged 80 or older), the study analyzed two additional independent replicas of 1 million unique cDNA reads from the same blood draw. Points the paper makes about the study in general: Donor CMV infection status was unknown, potentially confounding age-related changes in expanded clonotypes. Observed TCR beta diversity correlated strongly with the percentage of naive T cells measured by flow cytometry. Compared with the aged group, the long-lived group had more naive CD4+ T cells, fewer expanded clones and increased TCR diversity, a pattern suggesting age selection. Estimates of total diversity based on one million sequenced T cells were regarded as lower bounds and as underestimates. Since profiling was done on bulk unsorted PBMCs, naive and antigen-experienced compartments could not be conclusively compared. Observed TCR beta diversity per million T cells fell roughly linearly with age, and a significant reduction was already apparent by age around 40.

Here V drops 1 base and J drops 1 base, and the junction holds 4 bases not matched to any gene. Inclusive of the bounding cysteine and phenylalanine, the CDR3 is 16 residues long. Left in the record is the CDR3 DNA by itself, 48 bases read in frame from the first base. CDR1 SGHTA and CDR2 FQGNSA were looked up in the germline V gene. The library was made by 5' RACE. TCRdb records Illumina HiSeq 2500 as the sequencer. A second PCR of about 6 to 11 cycles was run with a J-beta primer mix and a sample-barcoded 5' primer. A unique molecular identifier was introduced onto each TCR beta cDNA molecule by a template-switch 5' adaptor carrying 12 random nucleotides. Each sample yielded at least 3 million CDR3-containing paired-end reads. All of the RNA was converted into first-strand cDNA using the Mint cDNA synthesis kit, with a TRBC-specific oligonucleotide serving as the primer. All cDNA was treated with uracil-DNA glycosylase and then went through a first 18-cycle PCR with the universal primers M1SS and BC2_uni_R. Regarding the original processing steps: Normalization of each sample was performed by random selection of 1 million high-quality reads, each carrying a distinct molecular identifier. Instead of being binned into consensus sequences, reads that shared molecular identifiers were thrown out. CDR3 identification, clonotype clustering and error correction used MiTCR with a Q25 quality threshold and the strictest error-elimination algorithm. A nonparametric unseen species model using Euler transformation provided a lower-bound estimate of total TCR beta diversity. TCRdb trimmed public reads at Q25 via fastp, called clones via MiXCR and kept in-frame beta chains. Rows are unified per CDR3 protein, each entry keeping the most common DNA and genes. Here the V and J calls rest on TCRdb's processing, not on the authors' analysis. The sample table records approximately 730,000 distinct CDR3 sequences; roughly 43% of these occur just once. 20% of the sample goes to the ten largest clones.

Systemically healthy Caucasian individuals from Russia, some 38 in total and aged roughly 6 to 100 years, were included as donors. Approximately 10 milliliters of peripheral blood were collected from each donor into EDTA-treated Vacutainer tubes. Ficoll-Paque density-gradient centrifugation was used to isolate PBMCs, with at least 6.5 million per sample. Trizol reagent was used to extract total RNA from PBMCs, with at least 6 micrograms per sample. The percentages of naive CD45RAhigh/CD27high T cells were determined by flow cytometry on a PBMC aliquot from every donor. The sequencing sample was made of blood. The receptor chain draws on TRBV7-2 and TRBJ2-3, with TRBD2 identical over 8 junction bases. This receptor was taken from a woman in her fifties or sixties in good health. The CDR3 reads CASSLGETSGTDTQYF. The DNA sequence follows: TGTGCCAGCAGCTTAGGGGAGACTAGCGGCACAGATACGCAGTATTTT.